A single sample is the source of the 25 T cell receptor beta chains below, sequenced in a study of identical twins. TCRdb called the 5' RACE reads again in MiXCR, with one record for every CDR3 protein. Among hundreds of thousands of distinct CDR3 sequences listed, approximately 13% were seen once. The sample also formed part of further work on yellow fever vaccine responses in identical twins.

The sample taken for sequencing was PBMCs. Receptor source: a woman aged 18-35 years in good health.

V gene TRBV5-4 combines with J gene TRBJ2-3; D possibly matches TRBD1 or TRBD2 (5 bases each). The V gene lost 0 bases and the J gene lost 0 bases, with 17 bases spanning the gap. This CDR3 has 18 amino acids. Germline V CDR1 and CDR2: SGHNT, YYREEE (reference sequence). Here the CDR3 DNA reads TGTGCCAGCAGCTTGGTTGGGGGTTCGAAAACTAGCACAGATACGCAGTATTTT. Translated, it gives CASSLVGGSKTSTDTQYF.

The J gene is TRBJ2-7, the V gene TRBV5-1, with D possibly matching TRBD2 (6 bases). Trimming took 3 bases from V and 3 from J, leaving 31 bases between them. The germline CDR1 and CDR2 sequences are SGHRS and YFSETQ. There are 20 residues in the CDR3. CDR3 loop: CASSSRRSTREVSSYYEQYF. The CDR3 DNA is TGCGCCAGCAGCTCCCGAAGGTCGACTAGAGAAGTTTCGAGTTACTACGAGCAGTACTTC.

The chain employs TRBV4-1 and TRBJ1-3, with D unresolved. V shed 1 base and J shed 0 bases, with 10 bases lying between them. Germline loops: CDR1 MGHRA, CDR2 YSYEKL. The CDR3 consists of 16 residues. The CDR3 DNA is TGCGCCAGCAGCCAAGTTGAGAGGGCCTCTGGAAACACCATATATTTT. It encodes CASSQVERASGNTIYF.

Regarding this clonotype: A single base separates this from a much larger clone, so it may be a read error. The chain joins TRBV29-1 to TRBJ2-1, with 14 bases lining up with TRBD2. V was clipped by 2 bases and J by 11 bases; unmatched bases: 8. This CDR3 has 15 residues. The germline V gene encodes CDR1 SQVTM and CDR2 ANQGSEA. The chain's CDR3 is CSVEKGLAGAGKQFF. In DNA form, the CDR3 reads TGCAGCGTTGAAAAGGGACTAGCGGGAGCTGGTAAGCAGTTCTTC.

At least ten counts were recorded for this clonotype. CDR3 sequence (DNA): TGCAGTGCTACAGAAGCGGGAGAGGTCGGGGAGCTGTTTTTT. Protein: CSATEAGEVGELFF. The genes are TRBV20-1 and TRBJ2-2, with TRBD2 matching 8 bases. CDR1 DFQATT and CDR2 SNEGSKA come from the germline V gene (reference sequence). CDR3 size: 14 residues. The J segment lost 7 bases and the V segment lost 4 bases, leaving 8 bases of the junction unmatched.

V gene TRBV12-3 or TRBV12-4 combines with J gene TRBJ1-2, with a weak D call TRBD1 (5 bases). The ends were cut back, 6 bases at V and 7 bases at J, with 12 bases in the middle. The length of the CDR3 is 12 residues. CDR3 DNA sequence: TGTGCCAGCAGCCCCGGGAGGGGTGGCTACACCTTC. It specifies CASSPGRGGYTF.

J is TRBJ2-2 and V is TRBV2; 9 nucleotides line up with TRBD2. Germline assignment: CDR1 SNHLY and CDR2 FYNNEI. Trimming removed 6 bases from V and 3 bases from J; junction bases left unmatched: 14. The CDR3 has 18 residues. CDR3 protein: CASRTPVREGLYTGELFF. The CDR3 DNA reads TGTGCCAGCAGAACCCCGGTGCGGGAGGGCCTTTACACCGGGGAGCTGTTTTTT.

At least ten counts were recorded for this clonotype. The gene calls are TRBV6-2 or TRBV6-3 and TRBJ2-5; 8 bases agree with TRBD2. V dropped 4 bases and J dropped 5; count of bases not matched to a gene: 15. This CDR3 is built from 17 residues. Germline V lookup: CDR1 MNHEY, CDR2 SVGEGT. As DNA, the CDR3 is TGTGCCAGCAGTTCGAAGACTAGCGCAAGCCCAGGGGAGACCCAGTACTTC. Residues: CASSSKTSASPGETQYF.

This clonotype has a handful of counts. The CDR3 loop is CSARPLGPLENTEAFF. The CDR3 nucleotides read TGCAGTGCTAGGCCGCTCGGGCCCCTTGAGAACACTGAAGCTTTCTTT. This chain joins TRBV20-1 and TRBJ1-1, with D unclear. This CDR3 spans 16 amino acids. The V gene lost 3 bases and the J gene lost 1 base, with 18 bases spanning the gap. Germline V gene sequence: CDR1 DFQATT, CDR2 SNEGSKA (reference sequence).

CDR3 residues: CASSQSQGTDTQYF. The CDR3 DNA is TGCGCCAGCAGCCAATCTCAGGGGACAGATACGCAGTATTTT. The chain recombines TRBV4-1 with TRBJ2-3; TRBD1 might be the D (6 bases). This CDR3 region has 14 residues. Deletions cut 2 bases from V and 3 bases from J, with 9 bases between. Germline CDR1 and CDR2: MGHRA and YSYEKL.

The genes are TRBV7-2 and TRBJ2-7, with 7 bases fitting TRBD1. The CDR3 has 13 residues. Germline V lookup: CDR1 SGHTA, CDR2 FQGNSA. Trimming removed 5 bases from V and 7 bases from J; junction bases left unmatched: 8. CDR3 DNA: TGTGCCAGCAGCCCACAGACAGGGCAGGAGCAGTACTTC. Amino acids: CASSPQTGQEQYF.

This clonotype was seen a single time. The chain carries TRBV14 and TRBJ2-1; possibly TRBD2 for D (6 bases). Germline loops: CDR1 SGHDN, CDR2 FVKESK. This CDR3 contains 13 residues. The V end lost 10 bases, the J end lost 3 bases, and 13 bases lay between the germline ends. CDR3 coding DNA: TGTGCCACCTCCTGGCGGGGCTACAATGAGCAGTTCTTC. This sequence encodes CATSWRGYNEQFF.

The chain employs TRBV11-2 and TRBJ2-1; D might be TRBD2 (6 bases). There are 15 residues in the CDR3. Germline loops: CDR1 SGHAT, CDR2 FQNNGV. The V end was cut by 6 bases, the J end by 0 bases, with 12 bases between. The CDR3 loop is CASRLDYSSYNEQFF. The CDR3 DNA follows: TGTGCCAGCAGATTGGACTACAGCTCCTACAATGAGCAGTTCTTC. Based on the CDR3 plus reference TRBV11-2 and TRBJ2-1, the full variable domain is EAGVAQSPRYKIIEKRQSVAFWCNPISGHATLYWYQQILGQGPKLLIQFQNNGVVDDSQLPKDRFSAERLKGVDSTLKIQPAKLEDSAVYLCASRLDYSSYNEQFFGPGTRLTVL.

This clonotype appeared a few times. The chain is built from TRBV19 and TRBJ2-7; D is undetermined. Germline V gene sequence: CDR1 LNHDA, CDR2 SQIVND (reference sequence). The V and J ends lost 8 bases and 6 bases respectively, with 8 bases between them. This CDR3 comprises 10 residues. This CDR3 is CASGYGEQYF. CDR3 nucleotides: TGTGCCAGTGGGTACGGCGAGCAGTACTTC.

This chain uses TRBV20-1 with TRBJ2-1; 8 positions match TRBD2. Trimming at V came to 6 bases and at J to 5 bases, leaving 15 bases not matched to a gene. Looked up from germline, CDR1 is DFQATT and CDR2 is SNEGSKA (reference sequence). This CDR3 is 16 amino acids long. Written as DNA, the CDR3 is TGCAGTGCCTCCTTTATCGGGGGGGCAATACACAATGAGCAGTTCTTC. Translated, it gives CSASFIGGAIHNEQFF.

The chain recombines TRBV7-9 with TRBJ2-3; 8 bases align to TRBD1. The CDR3 consists of 16 residues. V lost 5 bases, J lost 4 bases, and 11 bases stayed unmatched. CDR1 is SEHNR and CDR2 is FQNEAQ in the germline V gene (reference sequence). The CDR3 region is CASSTRPDRDADTQYF. In nucleotides, the CDR3 is TGTGCCAGCAGCACCAGGCCGGACAGGGACGCAGATACGCAGTATTTT.

V is TRBV28 and J is TRBJ2-2; 11 positions match TRBD2. Germline loops: CDR1 MDHEN, CDR2 SYDVKM. The CDR3 loop spans 15 amino acids. Unmatched junction bases numbered 2, after V lost 8 bases and J lost 0 bases. CDR3 DNA: TGTGCCAGCGGACTAGCGGGTACGAACACCGGGGAGCTGTTTTTT. It yields the protein CASGLAGTNTGELFF.

This clonotype was picked up a small number of times. The chain links TRBV15 to TRBJ2-7; D uncertain. Trimming pared 1 base from V and 2 bases from J, leaving 12 bases between. The germline V gene encodes CDR1 LNHNV and CDR2 YYDKDF (reference sequence). This CDR3 has 15 amino acids. CDR3 protein: CATSRADSSTYEQYF. The CDR3 region has the DNA TGTGCCACCAGCAGAGCAGACTCCTCGACCTACGAGCAGTACTTC.

V usage is TRBV2 and J usage is TRBJ1-4; D ambiguous. The V end lost 7 bases, the J end lost 0 bases, and 9 bases lay between the germline ends. Germline lookup yields CDR1 SNHLY and CDR2 FYNNEI. The CDR3 contains 14 residues. The DNA of the CDR3 is TGTGCCAGCACTTCTTTAACAACTAATGAAAAACTGTTTTTT. It translates to CASTSLTTNEKLFF.

This clonotype was seen more than once but under ten times. This sequence joins TRBV20-1 and TRBJ1-1, with TRBD1 matching 10 bases. Germline V gene lookup returns CDR1 DFQATT and CDR2 SNEGSKA (reference sequence). Losses at the gene ends were 1 base for V and 2 bases for J; bases not matched to a gene: 7. CDR3 length equals 16 residues. DNA of the CDR3: TGCAGTGCTAGAGGTGGGACAGGGGTCATAAACACTGAAGCTTTCTTT. This encodes CSARGGTGVINTEAFF.

This clonotype was counted between two and nine times. The CDR3 protein is CASSHPSGTSGRTDTQYF. The CDR3 DNA reads as TGTGCCAGCAGCCATCCATCGGGTACTAGCGGGAGGACCGATACGCAGTATTTT. The genes are TRBV3-1 and TRBJ2-3, with 12 bases matching TRBD2. CDR1 LGHDT and CDR2 YNNKEL come from the germline V gene (reference sequence). V was clipped by 3 bases and J by 6 bases; unmatched bases: 13. This CDR3 spans 18 amino acids.

The chain joins TRBV12-3 or TRBV12-4 to TRBJ2-7, with D tentatively TRBD1 (5 bases). The CDR3 consists of 13 residues. With 2 bases removed from V and 3 bases from J, the gap between germline ends came to 8 bases. In DNA form, the CDR3 reads TGTGCCAGCAGTTTAAGGGGAAACTACGAGCAGTACGTC. Residues: CASSLRGNYEQYV.

The rearrangement uses TRBV7-2 and TRBJ2-6; 10 bases line up with TRBD1. The CDR3 sequence is 17 residues long. Trimming removed 1 base from V and 4 bases from J; junction bases left unmatched: 4. CDR1 and CDR2 from the germline V gene are SGHTA and FQGNSA. CDR3 nucleotide sequence: TGTGCCAGCAGCTTAGGACAGGGGGCAGTCGGGGCCAACGTCCTGACTTTC. This encodes CASSLGQGAVGANVLTF.

This rearrangement joins TRBV11-2 to TRBJ2-7, with 9 bases lining up with TRBD2. The V and J ends lost 4 bases and 4 bases, in that order; junction bases with no gene match: 8. CDR3 length: 15 residues. CDR1 is SGHAT and CDR2 is FQNNGV in the germline V gene. Here the CDR3 reads CASSSRLAETYEQYF. The CDR3 DNA sequence: TGTGCCAGCAGCTCGAGACTAGCGGAGACTTACGAGCAGTACTTC.

The chain carries TRBV7-9 and TRBJ2-3, with a possible D match to TRBD1 (6 bases). Trimming left V 3 bases short and J 2 bases short, with 12 bases between. CDR1 and CDR2 (germline): SEHNR, FQNEAQ (reference sequence). This CDR3 has 15 residues. The CDR3 sequence is CASSFQGSYTDTQYF. The CDR3 DNA is TGTGCCAGCAGCTTCCAGGGGTCCTACACAGATACGCAGTATTTT.